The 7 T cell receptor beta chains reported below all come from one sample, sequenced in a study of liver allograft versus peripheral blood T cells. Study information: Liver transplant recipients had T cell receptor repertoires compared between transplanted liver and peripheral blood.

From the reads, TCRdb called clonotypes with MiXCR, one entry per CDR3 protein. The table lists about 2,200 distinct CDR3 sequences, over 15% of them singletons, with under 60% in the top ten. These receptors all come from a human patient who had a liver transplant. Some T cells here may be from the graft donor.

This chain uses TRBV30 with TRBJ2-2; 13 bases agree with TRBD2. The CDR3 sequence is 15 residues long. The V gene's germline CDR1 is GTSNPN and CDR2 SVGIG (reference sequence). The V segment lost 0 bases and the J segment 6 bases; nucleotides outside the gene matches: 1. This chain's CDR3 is CAWSVLAGGPGELFF. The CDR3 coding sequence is TGTGCCTGGAGTGTACTAGCGGGGGGGCCCGGGGAGCTGTTTTTT.

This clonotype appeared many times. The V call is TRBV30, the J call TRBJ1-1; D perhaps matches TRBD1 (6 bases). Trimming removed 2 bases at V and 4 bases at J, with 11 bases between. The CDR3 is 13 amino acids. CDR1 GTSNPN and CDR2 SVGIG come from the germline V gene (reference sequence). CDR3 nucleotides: TGTGCCTGGAGTACAGGGACCGGCACTGAAGCTTTCTTT. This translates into CAWSTGTGTEAFF.

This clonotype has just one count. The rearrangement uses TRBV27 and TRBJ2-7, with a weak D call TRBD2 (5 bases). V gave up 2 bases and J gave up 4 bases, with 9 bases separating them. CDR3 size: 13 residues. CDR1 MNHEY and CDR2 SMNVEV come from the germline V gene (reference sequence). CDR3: CASSLSERYEQYF. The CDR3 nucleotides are TGTGCCAGCAGTTTAAGCGAGCGGTACGAGCAGTACTTC.

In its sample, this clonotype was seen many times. CDR3 in DNA: TGTGCCAGCAGCTTAACGGGACAGGGACTCTATGGCTACACCTTC. Amino acids: CASSLTGQGLYGYTF. The chain has TRBV7-2 and TRBJ1-2, with 9 bases lining up with TRBD1. This CDR3 spans 15 amino acids. V dropped 2 bases and J dropped 4; count of bases not matched to a gene: 5. Germline lookup yields CDR1 SGHTA and CDR2 FQGNSA.

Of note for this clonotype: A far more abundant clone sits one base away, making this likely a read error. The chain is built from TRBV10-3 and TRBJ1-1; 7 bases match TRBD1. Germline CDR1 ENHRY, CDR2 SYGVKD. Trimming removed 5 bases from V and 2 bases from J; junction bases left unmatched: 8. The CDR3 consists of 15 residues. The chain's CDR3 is CAISYSSGGNTEAFF. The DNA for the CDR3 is TGTGCCATCAGTTACAGCTCAGGGGGAAACACTGAAGCTTTCTTT.

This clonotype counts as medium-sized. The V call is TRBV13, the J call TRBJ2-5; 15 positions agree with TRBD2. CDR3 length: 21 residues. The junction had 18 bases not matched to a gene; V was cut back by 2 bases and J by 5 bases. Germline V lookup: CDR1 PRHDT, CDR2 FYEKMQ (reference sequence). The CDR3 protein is CASSLTGLAGGTKPKLETQYF. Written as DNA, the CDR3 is TGTGCCAGCAGCTTAACAGGACTAGCGGGAGGGACGAAGCCCAAGTTGGAGACCCAGTACTTC.

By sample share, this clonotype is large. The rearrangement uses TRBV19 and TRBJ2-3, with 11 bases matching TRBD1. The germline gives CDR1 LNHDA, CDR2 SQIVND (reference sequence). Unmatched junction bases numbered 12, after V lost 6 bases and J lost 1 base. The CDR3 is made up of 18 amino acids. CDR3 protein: CASSPWDRGEVGTDTQYF. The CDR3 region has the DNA TGTGCCAGTAGCCCCTGGGACAGGGGGGAGGTAGGCACAGATACGCAGTATTTT.